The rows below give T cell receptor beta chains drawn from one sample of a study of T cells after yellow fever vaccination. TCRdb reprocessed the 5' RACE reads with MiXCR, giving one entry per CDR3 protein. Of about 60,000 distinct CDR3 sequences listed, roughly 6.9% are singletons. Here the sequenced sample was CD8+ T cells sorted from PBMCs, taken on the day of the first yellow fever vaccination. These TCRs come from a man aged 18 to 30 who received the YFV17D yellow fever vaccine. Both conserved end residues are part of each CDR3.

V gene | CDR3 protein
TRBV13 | CASSFNTVIGTEYNEQFF
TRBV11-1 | CASSLASLRYGTDTQYF
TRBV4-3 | CASSRLDRTNTEAFF
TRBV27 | CASRGDRERDGYTF
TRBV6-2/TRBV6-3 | CASSYTLSQETQYF
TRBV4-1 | CASSQERQIQETQYF
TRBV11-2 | CASSSPQTSQGNEQFF
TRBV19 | CASSIGQLYGELFF
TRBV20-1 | CSAMSGGLNTGELFF
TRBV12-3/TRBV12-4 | CASSPATNTGELFF
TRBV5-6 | CASSLIASYEQYF
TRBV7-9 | CASSPRGTGGTEQFF
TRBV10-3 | CAISESPSSGNTIYF
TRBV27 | CASSLWGPNSPLHF
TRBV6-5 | CASSYNEGAGTDTQYF
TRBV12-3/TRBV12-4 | CASSFLYEQYF
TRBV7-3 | CASSPRPGQGAYNEQFF
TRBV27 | CASSLGGIQETQYF
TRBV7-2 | CASSSGPGLGSYNEQFF
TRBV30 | CAWSDQGNQPQHF
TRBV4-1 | CASGPGGSGYNEQFF
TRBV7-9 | CASSLAAGGHNEQFF
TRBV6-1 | CASSPLAGHYNEQFF
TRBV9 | CASSVVGLPADTQYF
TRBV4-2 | CASSQDGTPGYEQYF
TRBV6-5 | CASSYSVGDYEQYF
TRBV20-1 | CSAWGTPSYEQYF
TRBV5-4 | CASSLEHASEQYF
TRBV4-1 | CASSQEGQPGHKYNEQFF
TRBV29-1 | CSVDRQDSNYGYTF
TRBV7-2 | CASSLIVRGGPGNIQYF
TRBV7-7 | CASSLLLAGRTDTQYF
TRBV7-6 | CASSEAPGRIDYGYTF
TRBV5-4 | CASSLEGSTQYF
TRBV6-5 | CASSYSRGQASSGYTF
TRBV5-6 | CASSLAGDPSLNEQFF
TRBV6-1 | CASSVWTNTEAFF
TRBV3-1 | CASSQDFGRAGNTIYF
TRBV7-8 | CASSFPGGSGYNEQFF
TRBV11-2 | CASSLGGGLGHEQFF
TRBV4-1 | CASSLIGGRGRSPLHF
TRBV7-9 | CASSLGNSYEQYF
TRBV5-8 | CASSPGPLCGTEAFF
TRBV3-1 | CAAGGSSYNEQFF
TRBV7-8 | CASSLGTGEHQPQHF
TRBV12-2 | CASRSHLGAGTAQETQYF
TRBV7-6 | CASSRLNPGTVAHGNTIYF
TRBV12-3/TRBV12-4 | CASSTASGGLTSEAFF
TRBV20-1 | CSARDRATYEQYF
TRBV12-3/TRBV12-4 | CASRGQVSNQPQHF
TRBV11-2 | CASSPPGAGGPNEQFF
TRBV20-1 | CSADTSGGANEQFF
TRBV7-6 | CASSSRGRVGYEQYF
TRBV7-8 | CASSLTDQPQHF